The 29 T cell receptor beta chains given below trace back to one sample, sequenced in a study of shared clonotypes between healthy human individuals. Naive CD8 cells were CD45RO-negative, positively selected for CCR7, excluding terminally differentiated effector memory CD45RA+ cells. This table comes from immunoSEQ multiplex PCR, and its TCRdb copy is limited to in-frame clones, with some not included. The sample includes around 1.9 million clones, 90% to 95% of them seen just once. The sequencing sample was made of naive CD8+ T cells from PBMCs. The receptors come from a man between 18 and 35 years old in good health. Some clones in this sample may be carry-over from other donors' samples.

This clone has more than one count but fewer than ten. This rearrangement joins TRBV28 to TRBJ1-1; no definite D call. Trimming took off 7 bases at V and 7 bases at J, with 13 bases between the two ends. The CDR3 has 12 residues. Germline V lookup: CDR1 MDHEN, CDR2 SYDVKM. CDR3 amino acids: CASTAPYLEAFF. CDR3 nucleotides: TGTGCCAGCACCGCCCCTTACCTTGAAGCTTTCTTT.

This sequence joins TRBV7-2 and TRBJ2-3; no definite D call. Looked up from germline, CDR1 is SGHTA and CDR2 is FQGNSA. V dropped 1 base and J dropped 0 bases, with 8 bases sitting between them. The CDR3 consists of 15 residues. CDR3 DNA: TGTGCCAGCAGCTTAGGTATTACTAGCACAGATACGCAGTATTTT. Protein: CASSLGITSTDTQYF. Together with reference TRBV7-2 and TRBJ2-3, the CDR3 gives the full variable domain: GAGVSQSPSNKVTEKGKDVELRCDPISGHTALYWYRQSLGQGLEFLIYFQGNSAPDKSGLPSDRFSAERTGGSVSTLTIQRTQQEDSAVYLCASSLGITSTDTQYFGPGTRLTVL.

This clone was found once. V and J are TRBV27 and TRBJ1-5, with a possible D match to TRBD1 (6 bases). This CDR3 has 17 residues. Per the germline V gene, CDR1 is MNHEY and CDR2 is SMNVEV (reference sequence). V lost 5 bases and J lost 0, with 17 bases in between. CDR3 sequence reads: CASSPTPRQVSNQPQHF. CDR3 nucleotides: TGTGCCAGCAGTCCGACCCCCCGACAGGTTAGCAATCAGCCCCAGCATTTT.

CDR3 DNA sequence: TGTGCCATCCGACAGGGAACACGGACTGAAGCTTTCTTT. This translates into CAIRQGTRTEAFF. V and J are TRBV10-3 and TRBJ1-1, with 7 bases fitting TRBD1. The CDR3 is made up of 13 amino acids. Looked up from germline, CDR1 is ENHRY and CDR2 is SYGVKD. Losses at the gene ends were 8 bases for V and 5 bases for J; bases not matched to a gene: 8.

J is TRBJ1-1 and V is TRBV6-1, with D maybe TRBD1 (5 bases). The germline CDR1 and CDR2 sequences are MNHNS and SASEGT. There are 13 residues in the CDR3. V lost 5 bases, J lost 5 bases, and 12 bases lay in between. The chain's CDR3 is CASSPSGWTEAFF. Here the CDR3 DNA reads TGTGCCAGCAGTCCCTCAGGGTGGACTGAAGCTTTCTTT.

Comments on this clone: Other DNA sequences within the sample encode an identical CDR3. This chain uses TRBV19 with TRBJ1-1; D unclear. The length of the CDR3 is 12 residues. V lost 3 bases and J 5 bases, leaving 7 bases between the germline ends. Germline-derived CDR1 and CDR2 are LNHDA and SQIVND (reference sequence). Here the CDR3 DNA reads TGTGCCAGTAGTATTGGGGTTACTGAAGCTTTCTTT. This translates into CASSIGVTEAFF.

This chain uses TRBV7-8 with TRBJ2-1; 7 nucleotides line up with TRBD2. The CDR3 consists of 12 residues. V lost 4 bases, J lost 9 bases, and 3 bases stayed unmatched. Per the germline V gene, CDR1 is SGHVS and CDR2 is FQNEAQ. The CDR3 DNA is TGTGCCAGCAGCTCCCGCGGGAGTGAGCAGTTCTTC. Protein: CASSSRGSEQFF.

The rearrangement uses TRBV29-1 and TRBJ2-2; 9 bases match TRBD2. V lost 5 bases, J lost 4 bases, and 23 bases stayed unmatched. The CDR3 runs 20 residues. Germline values: CDR1 SQVTM, CDR2 ANQGSEA. CDR3 region: CSVRRGLQREVNSSTGELFF. The DNA for the CDR3 is TGCAGCGTTAGACGCGGACTCCAGCGGGAGGTGAATTCAAGCACCGGGGAGCTGTTTTTT.

The genes are TRBV4-1 and TRBJ2-7; 9 positions agree with TRBD2. The CDR3 runs to 17 residues. The germline CDR1 and CDR2 sequences are MGHRA and YSYEKL. Trimming took 0 bases from V and 5 from J; bases not matched to a gene: 11. The CDR3 DNA follows: TGCGCCAGCAGCCAAGATTCTGGCGGGAGGGCCGGGGACGAGCAGTACTTC. Amino acid sequence: CASSQDSGGRAGDEQYF.

The gene calls are TRBV4-1 and TRBJ1-2; 8 bases fit TRBD1. CDR1 MGHRA and CDR2 YSYEKL come from the germline V gene. The CDR3 spans 16 residues. J lost 6 bases, V lost 4 bases, and 13 bases had no gene match. DNA of the CDR3: TGCGCCAGCAGCCCGCGGGACAGGAGTATCATTCATGGCTACACCTTC. Amino acid sequence: CASSPRDRSIIHGYTF.

The V and J genes are TRBV30 and TRBJ2-7, with unresolved D. Germline lookup yields CDR1 GTSNPN and CDR2 SVGIG (reference sequence). Trimming stripped 3 bases from V and 0 bases from J, with 12 bases between. CDR3 length equals 14 residues. CDR3 DNA: TGTGCCTGGAGAGCCTCGGTTCTCTCCTACGAGCAGTACTTC. It yields the protein CAWRASVLSYEQYF.

V is TRBV9 and J is TRBJ2-1; TRBD2 might be the D (5 bases). The CDR3 sequence is 16 residues long. CDR1 is SGDLS and CDR2 is YYNGEE in the germline V gene. V lost 6 bases to trimming and J lost 4 bases, with 20 bases between them. The CDR3 reads CASNNGGIPSYNEQFF. CDR3 in DNA: TGTGCCAGCAATAACGGAGGCATTCCCTCGTACAATGAGCAGTTCTTC.

Here the CDR3 DNA reads TGTGCCAGCAGCAAACGTCCCGGGACAGGGTCTGGGGCCAACGTCCTGACTTTC. Protein sequence: CASSKRPGTGSGANVLTF. The chain is built from TRBV11-2 and TRBJ2-6; 9 bases agree with TRBD1. The V and J ends lost 5 bases and 1 base, in that order; junction bases with no gene match: 9. Germline-derived CDR1 and CDR2 are SGHAT and FQNNGV. The CDR3 loop spans 18 amino acids.

The chain has TRBV12-5 and TRBJ2-5; TRBD2 is a possible D gene (5 bases). CDR3 length: 16 amino acids. The germline gives CDR1 LGHNT, CDR2 FRNRAP. The V end was cut by 7 bases, the J end by 2 bases, with 20 bases between. The CDR3 nucleotides are TGTGCTAGTGCCCCCGCGTCTCCCGGGGAACAAGAGACCCAGTACTTC. It translates to CASAPASPGEQETQYF.

The chain carries TRBV7-6 and TRBJ1-2, with 9 bases that match TRBD1. The CDR3 runs 14 residues. CDR1 and CDR2 (germline): SGHVS, FNYEAQ. Unmatched junction bases numbered 7, after V lost 1 base and J lost 10 bases. CDR3 sequence (DNA): TGTGCCAGCAGCTTAGAGGGACAGGGTTTGGACTACACCTTC. Protein product: CASSLEGQGLDYTF.

The chain couples TRBV4-2 to TRBJ1-2; D uncertain. CDR1 is LGHNA and CDR2 is YNFKEQ in the germline V gene. Trimming left V 0 bases short and J 7 bases short, with 12 bases between. The CDR3 consists of 14 residues. The CDR3 here is CASSQDAPWVGYTF. CDR3 DNA: TGTGCCAGCAGCCAAGATGCCCCCTGGGTTGGCTACACCTTC.

This clone was seen a single time. The V and J genes are TRBV29-1 and TRBJ2-7; the match to TRBD1 covers 9 bases. The CDR3 spans 12 residues. Germline V gene sequence: CDR1 SQVTM, CDR2 ANQGSEA. V was pared by 7 bases and J by 9 bases, with 10 bases of the junction left unmatched. The DNA for the CDR3 is TGCAGCGGATTGGGTCCGACAGGGGGGCAGTACTTC. Its protein product is CSGLGPTGGQYF.

The chain recombines TRBV10-2 with TRBJ2-7; 7 bases line up with TRBD1. V gave up 6 bases and J gave up 2 bases; unmatched junction bases: 4. Germline loops: CDR1 WSHSY, CDR2 SAAADI. CDR3 length: 13 amino acids. As DNA, the CDR3 is TGCGCCAGCAGCAGGGACAGTACCTACGAGCAGTACTTC. This encodes CASSRDSTYEQYF.

This chain uses TRBV9 with TRBJ2-3, with 10 bases identical to TRBD1. The CDR3 extends over 17 amino acids. Germline CDR1 is SGDLS and CDR2 is YYNGEE. The junction had 9 bases not matched to a gene; V was cut back by 3 bases and J by 2 bases. Here the CDR3 DNA reads TGTGCCAGCAGCGCCTACCCTGGACAGGGGGTCACAGATACGCAGTATTTT. Translation gives CASSAYPGQGVTDTQYF.

V usage is TRBV5-1 and J usage is TRBJ1-1, with D unresolved. CDR3 length: 12 amino acids. V was shortened by 4 bases and J by 0 bases, with 4 bases between the two germline ends. Germline CDR1 reads SGHRS; CDR2 reads YFSETQ. The CDR3 protein is CASSEMNTEAFF. DNA of the CDR3: TGCGCCAGCAGCGAAATGAACACTGAAGCTTTCTTT.

The chain combines TRBV14 with TRBJ1-2; 7 nucleotides align to TRBD1. Trimming at V came to 1 base and at J to 5 bases, leaving 7 bases not matched to a gene. The CDR3 has 15 amino acids. Germline V gene lookup returns CDR1 SGHDN and CDR2 FVKESK. CDR3 loop: CASSQGRQGLYGYTF. CDR3 sequence (DNA): TGTGCCAGCAGCCAAGGTCGACAGGGCTTGTATGGCTACACCTTC.

The rearrangement links TRBV7-7 to TRBJ2-2; 8 bases align to TRBD2. After removal of 2 bases from V and 5 bases from J, the junction contained 16 bases not matched to a gene. This CDR3 comprises 19 residues. Germline V gene lookup returns CDR1 SSHAT and CDR2 FNYEAQ (reference sequence). The CDR3 protein is CASSLRVLSGKLGTGELFF. CDR3 nucleotide sequence: TGTGCCAGCAGCTTACGTGTGCTTAGCGGGAAACTCGGGACCGGGGAGCTGTTTTTT.

The rearrangement links TRBV27 to TRBJ1-1; D unresolved. Germline V gene lookup returns CDR1 MNHEY and CDR2 SMNVEV (reference sequence). The CDR3 length is 14 residues. Trimming took off 1 base at V and 6 bases at J, with 12 bases between the two ends. The CDR3 region has the DNA TGTGCCAGCAGTTTATTGGGTCAGTGGGCTGAAGCTTTCTTT. Translating it yields CASSLLGQWAEAFF.

J is TRBJ2-6 and V is TRBV9; weak D call: TRBD2 (6 bases). Trimming cost V 6 bases and J 0 bases, with 10 bases left between them. CDR1 is SGDLS, CDR2 YYNGEE, per germline. The CDR3 spans 15 residues. CDR3 sequence (DNA): TGTGCCAGCACCTTAGCGGTCTCTGGGGCCAACGTCCTGACTTTC. This translates into CASTLAVSGANVLTF.

V and J are TRBV5-6 and TRBJ2-7; D may be TRBD1 (5 bases). The V gene lost 1 base and the J gene lost 5 bases, with 13 bases spanning the gap. The CDR3 sequence is 14 residues long. Germline-derived CDR1 and CDR2 are SGHDT and YYEEEE. The CDR3 is CASSLQGWGHEQYF. The CDR3 nucleotides read TGTGCCAGCAGCTTGCAGGGATGGGGCCACGAGCAGTACTTC.

This chain uses TRBV13 with TRBJ1-2, with 7 bases fitting TRBD1. Germline-derived CDR1 and CDR2 are PRHDT and FYEKMQ (reference sequence). The trim removed 5 bases at V and 4 bases at J, leaving 7 bases unmatched. The CDR3 contains 14 residues. CDR3 nucleotides: TGTGCCAGCAGCCAGGGAGGGGGCGGCTATGGCTACACCTTC. It is translated as CASSQGGGGYGYTF.

This clone has a single count. The V gene is TRBV7-3, the J gene TRBJ2-2; D unclear. Germline lookup yields CDR1 SGHTA and CDR2 FQGTGA. V was pared by 2 bases and J by 6 bases, with 10 bases between. This CDR3 region has 14 residues. The CDR3 DNA follows: TGTGCCAGCAGCTTAGGTGGCGGCCCCGGGGAGCTGTTTTTT. Protein: CASSLGGGPGELFF.

The rearrangement links TRBV10-2 to TRBJ2-7; tentatively, D is TRBD1 or TRBD2 (6 bases each). Germline CDR1 is WSHSY and CDR2 is SAAADI. V was trimmed by 4 bases and J by 5 bases, leaving 12 bases between them. This CDR3 is built from 13 residues. CDR3 sequence (DNA): TGCGCCAGCAGTGCCGGGGGCAGGGACGAGCAGTACTTC. Its translation: CASSAGGRDEQYF.

This chain links TRBV28 with TRBJ2-3; either TRBD1 or TRBD2 may fit D (6 bases each). The CDR3 is 13 amino acids. Germline V CDR1 and CDR2: MDHEN, SYDVKM. V was shortened by 10 bases and J by 8 bases, with 19 bases between the two germline ends. CDR3 amino acids: CATRGVEDGTQYF. CDR3 DNA: TGTGCCACTAGGGGGGTGGAGGACGGTACGCAGTATTTT. Based on the CDR3 plus reference TRBV28 and TRBJ2-3, the full variable domain is DVKVTQSSRYLVKRTGEKVFLECVQDMDHENMFWYRQDPGLGLRLIYFSYDVKMKEKGDIPEGYSVSREKKERFSLILESASTNQTSMYLCATRGVEDGTQYFGPGTRLTVL.